In its sample, the clone carrying this T cell receptor beta chain was seen many times. This specimen comes from a study of T cells after yellow fever vaccination. One entry per CDR3 protein results from TCRdb running MiXCR on the 5' RACE reads. The data contain fewer than 350,000 distinct CDR3 sequences, approximately 4.3% of them seen just once; the ten biggest clones take up just under 20%. The J segment lost 8 bases and the V segment lost 4 bases, leaving 11 bases of the junction unmatched. Germline lookup yields CDR1 SGHRS and CDR2 YFSETQ. CDR3 length: 15 amino acids. The chain links TRBV5-1 to TRBJ1-1; 10 bases are a match to TRBD1. This TCR was sampled from a man aged 18 to 29 who received the YFV17D yellow fever vaccine. The material sequenced was PBMCs, taken 15 days after the yellow fever booster vaccination. The CDR3, as DNA: TGCGCCAGCAGCCCGTTCAGACAGGGGGCATCGGAAGCTTTCTTT. It translates to CASSPFRQGASEAFF.